These T cell receptor beta chains were read from a single sample in a study of cytomegalovirus exposure and HLA in healthy donors. Profiling relied on immunoSEQ multiplex PCR, and the TCRdb table lists in-frame clones only, not all of them. The repertoire includes around 39,000 clones, approximately 77% of them detected once, and approximately 1.5% sits in the top ten. The sequencing input was PBMCs. These receptors originate from a man younger than 40 in good health and CMV-seronegative. Both conserved end residues are part of each CDR3. D genes are given only for firm matches. Only part of the rows carry a size: once, few, many, or a class if the clone is expanded.

TRBD2	NA	TRBV6-1	TRBJ2-4	CASRPSGRGLLIQYF	TGTGCCAGCAGGCCTAGCGGGAGGGGTCTACTCATTCAGTACTTC
NA	NA	TRBV4-2	TRBJ2-5	CASSQAERAETQYF	TGTGCCAGCAGCCAAGCGGAGAGGGCTGAGACCCAGTACTTC
NA	NA	TRBV5-1	TRBJ2-3	CASSIPGQSTDTQYF	TGCGCCAGCTCAATTCCGGGACAAAGCACAGATACGCAGTATTTT
TRBD1	NA	TRBV7-9	TRBJ2-3	CASSLGQASTDTQYF	TGTGCCAGCAGCTTGGGACAGGCCAGCACAGATACGCAGTATTTT
NA	once	TRBV5-1	TRBJ2-1	CASSWGLQSYNEQFF	TGCGCCAGCAGCTGGGGCCTACAAAGTTACAATGAGCAGTTCTTC
TRBD1	NA	TRBV29-1	TRBJ2-7	CSVEVGTGGREQYF	TGCAGCGTTGAAGTCGGGACAGGGGGCCGAGAGCAGTACTTC
NA	NA	TRBV9	TRBJ2-3	CASSVGALTDTQYF	TGTGCCAGCAGCGTAGGAGCCCTCACAGATACGCAGTATTTT
NA	NA	TRBV5-1	TRBJ2-5	CASSLVGRRQLQETQYF	TGCGCCAGCAGCTTGGTAGGTCGTCGACAGTTACAAGAGACCCAGTACTTC
TRBD1	NA	TRBV7-2	TRBJ2-1	CASRRPGGADNEQFF	TGTGCCAGCAGGCGTCCAGGGGGCGCGGACAATGAGCAGTTCTTC
NA	NA	TRBV2	TRBJ1-4	CASSELGVTNEKLFF	TGTGCCAGCAGTGAGTTAGGGGTTACTAATGAAAAACTGTTTTTT
NA	NA	TRBV5-4	TRBJ2-7	CASSLVDSYEQYF	TGTGCCAGCAGCTTGGTAGACAGCTACGAGCAGTACTTC
NA	few	TRBV6-6	TRBJ1-6	CASSYPGRIDSPLHF	TGTGCCAGCAGTTACCCAGGCAGAATAGATTCACCCCTCCACTTT
NA	NA	TRBV9	TRBJ2-1	CASSGARLSRGHEQFF	TGTGCCAGCAGCGGAGCCCGACTATCAAGAGGGCATGAGCAGTTCTTC
NA	few	TRBV20-1	TRBJ2-5	CSARGETQYF	TGCAGTGCTAGGGGCGAGACCCAGTACTTC
TRBD2	NA	TRBV29-1	TRBJ2-1	CSVRRLASSSYNEQFF	TGCAGCGTTAGGAGACTAGCGTCGAGCTCCTACAATGAGCAGTTCTTC
NA	NA	TRBV7-9	TRBJ2-1	CASSSAGARSYNEQFF	TGTGCCAGCAGCTCCGCGGGGGCTCGGTCCTACAATGAGCAGTTCTTC
NA	NA	TRBV7-2	TRBJ2-5	CASSFPPFQETQYF	TGTGCCAGCAGCTTCCCCCCCTTCCAAGAGACCCAGTACTTC
TRBD1	NA	TRBV10-1	TRBJ1-3	CASSGRDSSRSGNTIYF	TGCGCCAGCAGTGGTCGGGACAGCTCCCGCTCTGGAAACACCATATATTTT
NA	NA	TRBV19	TRBJ2-2	CASSIVWTNTGELFF	TGTGCCAGTAGTATCGTGTGGACAAACACCGGGGAGCTGTTTTTT
NA	NA	TRBV29-1	TRBJ1-2	CSVDPGSGYGYTF	TGCAGCGTCGATCCGGGATCGGGCTATGGCTACACCTTC
NA	NA	TRBV5-4	TRBJ2-3	CASSPSTSTDTQYF	TGTGCCAGCAGCCCCTCAACTAGCACAGATACGCAGTATTTT
NA	NA	TRBV29-1	TRBJ1-1	CSVVRGTEAFF	TGCAGCGTTGTAAGGGGCACTGAAGCTTTCTTT
NA	NA	TRBV6-6	TRBJ1-1	CASSEGQNTEAFF	TGTGCCAGCAGTGAGGGACAGAACACTGAAGCTTTCTTT
TRBD2	medium-sized	TRBV25-1	TRBJ2-1	CASSGAGGNEQFF	TGTGCCAGCAGTGGAGCGGGGGGCAATGAGCAGTTCTTC
NA	NA	TRBV9	TRBJ2-5	CASSPNTGVETQYF	TGTGCCAGCAGCCCAAATACAGGAGTAGAGACCCAGTACTTC
TRBD1	NA	TRBV7-2	TRBJ1-1	CASSRLGQGARRTEAFF	TGTGCCAGCAGCCGCCTGGGGCAGGGGGCGCGTCGCACTGAAGCTTTCTTT
NA	NA	TRBV7-9	TRBJ1-4	CSSSTGFEKLFF	TGTTCCAGCAGCACGGGTTTTGAAAAACTGTTTTTT
NA	NA	TRBV28	TRBJ1-6	CASSLGGSSYNSPLHF	TGTGCCAGCAGTTTAGGGGGCAGCTCCTATAATTCACCCCTCCACTTT
NA	NA	TRBV7-7	TRBJ1-2	CASSPITSSTYGYTF	TGTGCCAGCAGCCCCATTACTTCCTCAACCTATGGCTACACCTTC
TRBD2	NA	TRBV5-6	TRBJ2-3	CASSLLGGGPGSRTDTQYF	TGTGCCAGCAGCTTGCTCGGGGGAGGGCCCGGGTCCCGCACAGATACGCAGTATTTT
TRBD1	few	TRBV28	TRBJ1-4	CASSSRQGAVPTNEKLFF	TGTGCCAGCAGTTCCCGCCAGGGGGCCGTCCCAACTAATGAAAAACTGTTTTTT
TRBD1	NA	TRBV19	TRBJ2-7	CASSIFPTGQLEQYF	TGTGCCAGTAGTATTTTCCCCACGGGACAGCTTGAGCAGTACTTC
TRBD1	few	TRBV10-3	TRBJ2-7	CASEGAGAYEQYF	TGTGCCAGCGAGGGGGCCGGGGCCTACGAGCAGTACTTC
NA	few	TRBV5-1	TRBJ2-1	CASSSLASNAYNEQFF	TGCGCCAGCAGCTCACTAGCCTCGAACGCCTACAATGAGCAGTTCTTC
NA	NA	TRBV7-9	TRBJ1-4	CASSLGEGEKLFF	TGTGCCAGCAGCTTAGGGGAGGGTGAAAAACTGTTTTTT
NA	NA	TRBV4-1	TRBJ2-1	CASSHGRTANNEQFF	TGCGCCAGCAGCCACGGGCGGACAGCCAACAATGAGCAGTTCTTC
NA	few	TRBV7-2	TRBJ1-6	CASSLDWGDDSPLHF	TGTGCCAGCAGCTTAGATTGGGGAGACGATTCACCCCTCCACTTT
TRBD1	NA	TRBV28	TRBJ1-6	CASSLLDRDNSPLHF	TGTGCCAGCAGTTTGTTGGACAGGGATAATTCACCCCTCCACTTT
TRBD1	NA	TRBV7-2	TRBJ2-2	CASSLGQGTTGELFF	TGTGCCAGCAGCTTAGGACAGGGAACGACCGGGGAGCTGTTTTTT
NA	NA	TRBV6-4	TRBJ2-1	CASSGTGSSSYNEQFF	TGTGCCAGCAGTGGTACGGGGTCGAGCTCCTACAATGAGCAGTTCTTC
NA	NA	TRBV18	TRBJ2-7	CASSPLRGSSYEQYF	TGTGCCAGCTCACCACTGAGGGGGTCCTCCTACGAGCAGTACTTC
NA	few	TRBV6-5	TRBJ1-1	CASRGTAGAHTEAFF	TGTGCCAGCAGGGGAACGGCAGGGGCCCACACTGAAGCTTTCTTT
NA	few	TRBV5-4	TRBJ2-7	CASSGDWSEQYF	TGTGCCAGCAGCGGGGACTGGAGCGAGCAGTACTTC
TRBD1	NA	TRBV4-2	TRBJ2-1	CASSQEIGQGMMDEQFF	TGTGCCAGCAGCCAAGAAATAGGACAGGGCATGATGGATGAGCAGTTCTTC
TRBD2	NA	TRBV7-9	TRBJ2-7	CSSSPQAGNTYEQYF	TGTTCCAGCAGCCCACAAGCGGGGAATACCTACGAGCAGTACTTC
TRBD2	NA	TRBV27	TRBJ2-1	CASSLRTSGNEQFF	TGTGCCAGCAGTTTACGGACTAGCGGGAATGAGCAGTTCTTC
NA	NA	TRBV20-1	TRBJ1-5	CSAAGNQPQHF	TGCAGTGCGGCAGGGAATCAGCCCCAGCATTTT
NA	NA	TRBV7-2	TRBJ2-1	CASSSRTIPGSYNEQFF	TGTGCCAGCAGCTCCCGGACTATTCCTGGCTCCTACAATGAGCAGTTCTTC
NA	NA	TRBV9	TRBJ1-1	CASSVHYGGYTEAFF	TGTGCCAGCAGCGTCCATTACGGAGGTTACACTGAAGCTTTCTTT
NA	NA	TRBV15	TRBJ2-5	CATSREHTIRETQYF	TGTGCCACCAGCAGAGAACACACCATCAGGGAGACCCAGTACTTC
TRBD2	NA	TRBV19	TRBJ2-7	CASSTSGIPSEQYF	TGTGCCAGTTCGACTAGCGGGATTCCTTCCGAGCAGTACTTC
NA	few	TRBV19	TRBJ1-6	CASSIRWGGSPLHF	TGTGCCAGTAGTATTCGGTGGGGCGGTTCACCCCTCCACTTT
NA	NA	TRBV5-1	TRBJ2-7	CASSLWATSYEQYF	TGCGCCAGCAGCTTATGGGCGACCTCCTACGAGCAGTACTTC
TRBD1	NA	TRBV30	TRBJ2-7	CAWSWGQGGPYF	TGTGCCTGGAGTTGGGGACAGGGGGGCCCGTACTTC
NA	NA	TRBV18	TRBJ2-2	CASSPVGQGGTGELFF	TGTGCCAGCTCACCAGTGGGCCAGGGCGGCACCGGGGAGCTGTTTTTT
TRBD2	few	TRBV5-1	TRBJ2-1	CASSTGTSGGNEQFF	TGCGCCAGCAGCACCGGGACTAGCGGAGGGAATGAGCAGTTCTTC
TRBD1	NA	TRBV5-4	TRBJ2-3	CASSTAGGSTDTQYF	TGTGCCAGCAGCACAGCAGGGGGAAGCACAGATACGCAGTATTTT
TRBD2	NA	TRBV5-4	TRBJ2-7	CASSLGLEGEQYF	TGTGCCAGCAGTCTCGGACTAGAAGGCGAGCAGTACTTC
NA	NA	TRBV15	TRBJ1-2	CATSRGSAGENGYTF	TGTGCCACCAGCAGAGGATCCGCAGGGGAAAATGGCTACACCTTC
TRBD1	NA	TRBV5-1	TRBJ1-4	CASSLYGQGASGANEKLFF	TGCGCCAGCAGCTTGTACGGACAGGGGGCTAGCGGGGCTAATGAAAAACTGTTTTTT